This is a list of T cell receptor beta chains from one sample in a study of T cells after posttransplantation cyclophosphamide. Sequenced by immunoSEQ multiplex PCR; TCRdb stores in-frame clones only, minus some. Singletons are absent from the sample, which has 40,000 to 45,000 clones. Sequenced: PBMCs. Receptors were obtained from a man aged 35 to 55 in good health, CMV-negative, and a related stem cell transplant donor. Each CDR3 is given with its conserved first and last residue. D genes are given only for firm matches. Expanded clones are given a class, and other clones once, few, many or no size at all.

TRBV29-1,NA,TRBJ2-3,NA,CSSGADTQYF,TGCAGCTCAGGGGCAGATACGCAGTATTTT
TRBV7-9,NA,TRBJ1-1,many,CASSPYKGRGATEAFF,TGTGCCAGCAGCCCCTATAAGGGACGGGGGGCTACTGAAGCTTTCTTT
TRBV7-3,NA,TRBJ2-3,many,CASSLIPTDTQYF,TGTGCCAGCAGCTTAATTCCGACAGATACGCAGTATTTT
TRBV4-1,NA,TRBJ1-3,few,CASSQDFQARGVANTIYF,TGCGCCAGCAGCCAAGATTTTCAGGCTCGGGGGGTGGCAAACACCATATATTTT
TRBV7-2,NA,TRBJ1-2,many,CASSSGVGYTF,TGTGCCAGCAGCTCCGGTGTGGGCTACACCTTC
TRBV5-4,NA,TRBJ2-6,many,CASSTTGLGGANVLTF,TGTGCCAGCAGCACCACAGGTCTAGGAGGGGCCAACGTCCTGACTTTC
TRBV10-3,NA,TRBJ2-7,many,CAISDPSYEQYF,TGTGCCATCAGTGATCCTAGCTACGAGCAGTACTTC
TRBV21-1,NA,TRBJ2-2,many,CASSKARVGLEAGELFF,TGTGCCAGCAGCAAAGCGCGGGTTGGACTAGAAGCCGGGGAGCTGTTTTTT
TRBV12-5,NA,TRBJ2-3,many,CASGVDTQYF,TGTGCTAGTGGCGTAGATACGCAGTATTTT
TRBV4-3,TRBD1,TRBJ1-2,many,CASSQDRGTYGYTF,TGCGCCAGCAGCCAAGACAGGGGGACCTATGGCTACACCTTC
TRBV2,NA,TRBJ2-3,NA,CASSGVSGASTDTQYF,TGTGCCAGCAGTGGGGTATCGGGAGCGAGCACAGATACGCAGTATTTT
TRBV19,TRBD1,TRBJ1-6,many,CASSISDRGAYNSPLHF,TGTGCCAGTAGTATTTCGGACAGGGGAGCCTATAATTCACCCCTCCACTTT
TRBV25-1,TRBD2,TRBJ2-3,few,CASSTASGHTDTQYF,TGTGCCAGCAGTACCGCTAGCGGACACACAGATACGCAGTATTTT